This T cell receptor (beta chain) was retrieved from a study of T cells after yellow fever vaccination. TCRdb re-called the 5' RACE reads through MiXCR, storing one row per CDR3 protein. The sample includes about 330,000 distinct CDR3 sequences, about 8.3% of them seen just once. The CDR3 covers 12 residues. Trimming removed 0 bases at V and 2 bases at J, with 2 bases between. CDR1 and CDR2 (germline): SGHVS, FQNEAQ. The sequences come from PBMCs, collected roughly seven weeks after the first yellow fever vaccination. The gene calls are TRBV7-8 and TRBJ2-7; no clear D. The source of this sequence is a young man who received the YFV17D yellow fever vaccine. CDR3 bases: TGTGCCAGCAGCTTAGCCGCCTACGAGCAGTACTTC. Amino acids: CASSLAAYEQYF. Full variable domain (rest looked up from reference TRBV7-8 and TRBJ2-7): GAGVSQSPRYKVAKRGQDVALRCDPISGHVSLFWYQQALGQGPEFLTYFQNEAQLDKSGLPSDRFFAERPEGSVSTLKIQRTQQEDSAVYLCASSLAAYEQYFGPGTRLTVT.